These 29 T cell receptor beta chains share one sample of origin, sequenced in a study of T cells in Graves' hyperthyroidism and ophthalmopathy. Amplified TCR beta CDR3 regions derived from RNA transcripts. First-round RT-PCR targeting the TCR CDR3 was performed with the HTBI primer set. TCRdb analysed the multiplex PCR reads with MiXCR anew, one entry per CDR3 protein. The repertoire holds approximately 380,000 distinct CDR3 sequences, with approximately 17% as singletons. Sequencing used blood. Receptor source: a man aged 18 to 30 with Graves' ophthalmopathy.

The chain links TRBV19 to TRBJ2-2; TRBD2 matches at 8 bases. The CDR3 contains 16 residues. The V and J ends lost 3 bases and 6 bases, in that order; junction bases with no gene match: 9. Germline CDR1 reads LNHDA; CDR2 reads SQIVND (reference sequence). CDR3 coding DNA: TGTGCCAGTAGTATGGTCGGTGCAGCGGGGGCCGGGGAGCTGTTTTTT. It is translated as CASSMVGAAGAGELFF.

This clonotype has only one observation. The chain combines TRBV7-6 with TRBJ2-2, with TRBD1 matching 10 bases. The J segment lost 6 bases and the V segment lost 5 bases, leaving 9 bases of the junction unmatched. Germline loops: CDR1 SGHVS, CDR2 FNYEAQ. The CDR3 contains 16 residues. This CDR3 is CASSRQGAPPPGELFF. The CDR3, as DNA: TGTGCCAGCAGCAGACAGGGGGCTCCGCCACCCGGGGAGCTGTTTTTT.

This clonotype appeared many times. The CDR3 DNA reads as TGTGCCACCGGACAGCGCGACAATGAGCAGTTCTTC. Encoded protein: CATGQRDNEQFF. V usage is TRBV10-3 and J usage is TRBJ2-1; perhaps TRBD1 as D (6 bases). The CDR3 runs 12 residues. CDR1 and CDR2 from the germline V gene are ENHRY and SYGVKD. V shed 10 bases and J shed 5 bases, with 12 bases lying between them.

This clonotype was counted at least ten times. CDR3 residues: CASSSDWNTEAFF. DNA for the CDR3: TGTGCCAGCAGCTCGGACTGGAACACTGAAGCTTTCTTT. This chain links TRBV6-1 with TRBJ1-1; D unclear. V lost 6 bases to trimming and J lost 1 base, with 9 bases between them. The CDR3 has 13 amino acids. Germline V gene sequence: CDR1 MNHNS, CDR2 SASEGT.

This clonotype was seen repeatedly, ten times or more. V usage is TRBV11-2 and J usage is TRBJ2-1; tentative D call: TRBD1 (5 bases). The V end lost 1 base, the J end lost 9 bases, and 13 bases lay between the germline ends. The germline V gene has CDR1 SGHAT and CDR2 FQNNGV. The length of the CDR3 is 14 residues. The DNA of the CDR3 is TGTGCCAGCAGCTTAGTCCCAGGGTCTGGTGAGCAGTTCTTC. As protein: CASSLVPGSGEQFF. Variable domain in full (rest from reference TRBV11-2 and TRBJ2-1): EAGVAQSPRYKIIEKRQSVAFWCNPISGHATLYWYQQILGQGPKLLIQFQNNGVVDDSQLPKDRFSAERLKGVDSTLKIQPAKLEDSAVYLCASSLVPGSGEQFFGPGTRLTVL.

The chain combines TRBV12-3 or TRBV12-4 with TRBJ1-5; no clear D gene. This CDR3 contains 12 residues. V gave up 8 bases and J gave up 5 bases, with 10 bases separating them. The CDR3 DNA is TGTGCCAGCTCCCCTCGGGATCAGCCCCAGCATTTT. Protein: CASSPRDQPQHF.

The sample holds many counts of this clonotype. The gene calls are TRBV2 and TRBJ2-1; D ambiguous. Trimming took off 1 base at V and 2 bases at J, with 15 bases between the two ends. Germline CDR1 and CDR2: SNHLY and FYNNEI. The CDR3 covers 17 residues. The CDR3 DNA reads TGTGCCAGCAGTGAAGGTTTGGCCGTGGGCGCCTACAATGAGCAGTTCTTC. This translates into CASSEGLAVGAYNEQFF.

This clonotype was picked up many times. This chain joins TRBV7-8 and TRBJ2-5; tentatively, D is TRBD1 or TRBD2 (5 bases each). CDR3 length: 14 residues. The V end was cut by 0 bases, the J end by 1 base, with 6 bases between. Germline CDR1 is SGHVS and CDR2 is FQNEAQ. CDR3 protein: CASSLAGVQETQYF. CDR3 sequence (DNA): TGTGCCAGCAGCTTAGCGGGGGTCCAAGAGACCCAGTACTTC.

Turning to this clonotype: The germline gene is not matched at one end of the junction; a read error may be the cause. This chain joins TRBV5-1 and TRBJ1-5; no firm D call. CDR3 length: 12 amino acids. Germline V gene data show CDR1 as SGHRS and CDR2 as YFSETQ. In DNA form, the CDR3 reads TGCGCCAGCAGCTTGGAGGGTCAGCCCCGGCATTTT. This encodes CASSLEGQPRHF. The full variable domain, with the rest looked up from reference TRBV5-1 and TRBJ1-5, is KAGVTQTPRYLIKTRGQQVTLSCSPISGHRSVSWYQQTPGQGLQFLFEYFSETQRNKGNFPGRFSGRQFSNSRSEMNVSTLELGDSALYLCASSLEGQPRHFGDGTRLSIL.

This clonotype was seen many times. This chain connects TRBV28 to TRBJ2-5; 10 bases are shared with TRBD2. The CDR3 loop spans 18 amino acids. CDR1 and CDR2 from the germline V gene are MDHEN and SYDVKM. J lost 3 bases, V lost 10 bases, and 20 bases had no gene match. CDR3 residues: CATGSGGPLIPLKETQYF. CDR3 nucleotide sequence: TGTGCCACGGGTAGCGGGGGGCCCTTGATCCCTCTTAAAGAGACCCAGTACTTC.

The V and J genes are TRBV24-1 and TRBJ1-1; D remains unclear. With 3 bases removed from V and 8 bases from J, the gap between germline ends came to 12 bases. The CDR3 is 13 residues long. From germline, CDR1 is KGHDR and CDR2 SFDVKD. Written as DNA, the CDR3 is TGTGCCACCAGTGATAGTCAGCGCTACGAAGCTTTCTTT. This gives the protein CATSDSQRYEAFF.

This clonotype was picked up a small number of times. The V gene is TRBV7-8, the J gene TRBJ2-7; 11 bases line up with TRBD2. Trimming took 5 bases from V and 5 from J; bases not matched to a gene: 5. Germline V gene lookup returns CDR1 SGHVS and CDR2 FQNEAQ. The CDR3 spans 14 residues. Here the CDR3 reads CASSALAGGDEQYF. The CDR3 region has the DNA TGTGCCAGCAGCGCCTTAGCGGGGGGGGACGAGCAGTACTTC.

This chain uses TRBV6-1 with TRBJ1-1; the D is unclear. Germline V gene lookup returns CDR1 MNHNS and CDR2 SASEGT. The ends were cut back, 6 bases at V and 6 bases at J, with 20 bases in the middle. The CDR3 is made up of 15 amino acids. CDR3 bases: TGTGCCAGCAGCCGTAACCCGGACGTCGGCGCTGAAGCTTTCTTT. This gives the protein CASSRNPDVGAEAFF.

The chain carries TRBV20-1 and TRBJ1-2; D call uncertain. CDR1 and CDR2 (germline): DFQATT, SNEGSKA (reference sequence). The CDR3 has 13 amino acids. Trimming cost V 1 base and J 8 bases, with 14 bases left between them. The chain's CDR3 is CSARGGNHPGYTF. The CDR3 DNA follows: TGCAGTGCTAGAGGAGGGAATCATCCCGGCTACACCTTC.

In this sample, this clonotype turned up a few times. The chain joins TRBV14 to TRBJ2-3; 13 positions match TRBD2. V was clipped by 5 bases and J by 6 bases; unmatched bases: 11. The CDR3 extends over 17 amino acids. Germline assignment: CDR1 SGHDN and CDR2 FVKESK. CDR3 region: CASSLRTSGGALDTQYF. The CDR3, as DNA: TGTGCCAGCAGCTTAAGAACTAGCGGGGGGGCCTTGGATACGCAGTATTTT.

Of note for this clonotype: A much larger clone differs by one base, so this may be a read error. The chain carries TRBV3-1 and TRBJ1-6; unclear D gene. There are 14 residues in the CDR3. The V gene's germline CDR1 is LGHDT and CDR2 YNNKEL (reference sequence). DNA of the CDR3: TGTGTCAGCAGCCGTGGCAACTATAATTCACCCCTCCACTTT. It yields the protein CVSSRGNYNSPLHF.

CDR3 nucleotide sequence: TGTGCCAGCAGTTACTCGCAGGGAGGAGATACGCAGTATTTT. Amino acid sequence: CASSYSQGGDTQYF. This rearrangement joins TRBV6-2 or TRBV6-3 to TRBJ2-3, with D tentatively TRBD2 (6 bases). V lost 0 bases to trimming and J lost 5 bases, with 9 bases between them. The CDR3 extends over 14 amino acids. CDR1 MNHEY and CDR2 SVGEGT come from the germline V gene.

This clonotype has at least ten counts. The genes are TRBV11-2 and TRBJ1-6; D might be TRBD1 (5 bases). CDR1 is SGHAT, CDR2 FQNNGV, per germline. V was pared by 8 bases and J by 7 bases, with 15 bases between. CDR3 length equals 14 residues. CDR3 in amino acids: CASSTRDGNSPLHF. CDR3 DNA sequence: TGTGCCAGCTCGACCCGGGACGGAAATTCACCCCTCCACTTT.

This clonotype was detected ten times or more. The V and J genes are TRBV20-1 and TRBJ1-1, with TRBD1 as a possible D gene (6 bases). There are 14 residues in the CDR3. V dropped 1 base and J dropped 5 bases, with 14 bases sitting between them. Germline CDR1 is DFQATT and CDR2 is SNEGSKA (reference sequence). CDR3 loop: CSARVTGRGTEAFF. The CDR3 DNA is TGCAGTGCTAGAGTCACAGGGCGGGGAACTGAAGCTTTCTTT.

This clonotype came up many times. Here the CDR3 reads CASSRTGATEAFF. CDR3 DNA sequence: TGTGCCAGCAGTCGGACAGGGGCCACTGAAGCTTTCTTT. The rearrangement links TRBV28 to TRBJ1-1, with 9 bases lining up with TRBD1. CDR3 length: 13 amino acids. Germline V CDR1 and CDR2: MDHEN, SYDVKM. With 5 bases clipped from V and 4 bases from J, the junction kept 2 bases outside the gene matches. Supplemented by reference TRBV28 and TRBJ1-1, the full variable domain reads DVKVTQSSRYLVKRTGEKVFLECVQDMDHENMFWYRQDPGLGLRLIYFSYDVKMKEKGDIPEGYSVSREKKERFSLILESASTNQTSMYLCASSRTGATEAFFGQGTRLTVV.

The chain carries TRBV20-1 and TRBJ2-3, with 9 bases aligning to TRBD2. In germline, CDR1 is DFQATT, CDR2 SNEGSKA (reference sequence). V shed 5 bases, J shed 5 bases, and the junction held 17 bases outside the gene matches. The CDR3 runs 17 residues. The CDR3 loop reads CSAHTVSGGGHLDTQYF. In nucleotides, the CDR3 is TGCAGTGCTCACACTGTTAGCGGGGGCGGTCATTTAGATACGCAGTATTTT.

This rearrangement joins TRBV12-3 or TRBV12-4 to TRBJ1-1; TRBD1 aligns across 8 bases. The CDR3 sequence is 15 residues long. J gave up 4 bases and V 9 bases, and 13 bases lay outside the gene matches. The CDR3 spells CARLPSGTGGTEAFF. The CDR3 DNA follows: TGTGCCAGGCTACCGAGTGGGACAGGAGGCACTGAAGCTTTCTTT.

This clonotype was seen ten or more times. The rearrangement joins TRBV12-3 or TRBV12-4 to TRBJ1-5, with D perhaps TRBD1 (5 bases). This CDR3 has 14 residues. Deletions cut 7 bases from V and 9 bases from J, with 19 bases between. The CDR3 sequence is CASTQTGGRRPQHF. As DNA, the CDR3 is TGTGCCAGCACCCAGACGGGGGGACGGCGGCCCCAGCATTTT.

This clonotype was seen ten or more times. This chain connects TRBV6-1 to TRBJ1-1; D is ambiguous. This CDR3 region has 14 residues. Trimming removed 2 bases from V and 1 base from J, with 8 bases in between. The germline gives CDR1 MNHNS, CDR2 SASEGT. CDR3 sequence (DNA): TGTGCCAGCAGTGAACGAGCGGAGAACACTGAAGCTTTCTTT. Its translation is CASSERAENTEAFF.

This clonotype was counted ten times or more. The chain combines TRBV7-3 with TRBJ2-1; the D is unclear. V was trimmed by 0 bases and J by 5 bases, leaving 5 bases between them. Germline CDR1 reads SGHTA; CDR2 reads FQGTGA. CDR3 length: 13 residues. CDR3 in amino acids: CASSLTPNNEQFF. The CDR3 region has the DNA TGTGCCAGCAGCTTAACCCCCAACAATGAGCAGTTCTTC.

Comment on this clonotype: The germline gene is not matched at one end of the junction; a read error may be the cause. This chain joins TRBV7-9 and TRBJ1-1; D unresolved. This CDR3 comprises 12 residues. CDR1 is SEHNR and CDR2 is FQNEAQ in the germline V gene (reference sequence). The CDR3 is CASSYKKTGAFF. Written as DNA, the CDR3 is TGTGCCAGCAGCTACAAAAAAACTGGAGCTTTCTTT.

This clonotype was seen a few times. A much larger clone lies one base from this, so it may be a read error. This chain connects TRBV2 to TRBJ2-1; D is unclear. The V end lost 11 bases, the J end lost 9 bases, and 17 bases lay between the germline ends. CDR1 is SNHLY and CDR2 is FYNNEI in the germline V gene. The CDR3 has 12 residues. The DNA for the CDR3 is TGTGCCGGCACCTTACACCGGCCTGAGCAGTTCTTC. Its translation: CAGTLHRPEQFF. The whole variable domain, filled in from reference TRBV2 and TRBJ2-1, reads EPEVTQTPSHQVTQMGQEVILRCVPISNHLYFYWYRQILGQKVEFLVSFYNNEISEKSEIFDDQFSVERPDGSNFTLKIRSTKLEDSAMYFCAGTLHRPEQFFGPGTRLTVL.

This clonotype was recorded many times. The chain joins TRBV5-1 to TRBJ2-1; 8 bases align to TRBD1. Germline CDR1 is SGHRS and CDR2 is YFSETQ. Losses at the gene ends were 4 bases for V and 5 bases for J; bases not matched to a gene: 8. The CDR3 is 15 residues long. CDR3 coding DNA: TGCGCCAGCAGCGAGGGACAGGTGGGAGACAATGAGCAGTTCTTC. Translated: CASSEGQVGDNEQFF.

The chain joins TRBV20-1 to TRBJ2-7; 7 bases are shared with TRBD2. The V gene end was trimmed by 5 bases and the J gene end by 1 base; junction bases not matched to a gene: 8. CDR1 DFQATT and CDR2 SNEGSKA come from the germline V gene (reference sequence). This CDR3 spans 14 amino acids. The CDR3 DNA is TGCAGTGCTGGGGGGGGGGGGGGGTCCTACGAGCAGTACTTC. The encoded protein is CSAGGGGGSYEQYF.